This T cell receptor (beta chain) was observed in a study of blood T cell repertoires in COVID-19. Study context: Sites in the United States, Italy and Spain provided acute and convalescent COVID-19 samples. From T cells, B-cell-depleted T cells, or PBMCs came the material, which was cDNA or gDNA.

The germline CDR1 and CDR2 sequences are SGHNT and YENEEA. The CDR3 contains 16 residues. Trimming cost V 4 bases and J 2 bases; bases outside gene matches: 6. As handled by the study authors: Amplifying reference gene primers gave estimates of nucleated cell counts. Only in-frame clones appear in the TCRdb table, and some are missing; sequencing was by immunoSEQ multiplex PCR. V, J and clone size were drawn from that table, and D and trimming were deduced from the DNA. The sample shows some 75,000 clones, roughly 89% of them seen only once. Sequencing input: peripheral blood. The chain couples TRBV11-3 to TRBJ2-5, with TRBD2 matching over 11 bases. The TCR originated in a man aged 55 to 70 with acute or convalescent COVID-19. CDR3 loop: CASSSRGTSGQETQYF. CDR3 coding DNA: TGTGCCAGCAGCTCACGAGGGACTAGCGGACAAGAGACCCAGTACTTC.